A single sample gave rise to the 18 T cell receptor beta chains below, sequenced in a study of regulatory T cells in long-lasting Graves disease. Time point of the sample: persistent/refractory GD, antithyroid drugs over 5 years with positive TRAb. Construction of the TCR library relied on RNA isolated from PBMCs. Relying on iRepertoire HTBI primers and Arm-PCR of CDR3 regions, the team built TCR beta libraries. In TCRdb, the multiplex PCR reads were re-called with MiXCR into one record per CDR3 protein. The table lists under 450,000 distinct CDR3 sequences, around 23% of them singletons. Material: peripheral blood mononuclear cells (PBMCs), obtained when the disease was refractory, from a patient treated with antithyroid drugs. The receptor source for this set is a middle-aged woman with Graves disease.

The chain uses TRBV15 and TRBJ2-1; 10 nucleotides agree with TRBD2. This CDR3 contains 17 residues. Germline values: CDR1 LNHNV, CDR2 YYDKDF (reference sequence). The trim removed 0 bases at V and 7 bases at J, leaving 9 bases unmatched. CDR3 in DNA: TGTGCCACCAGCAGAGAGGTCGCTAGCGGGAGTAGAAATGAGCAGTTCTTC. Protein: CATSREVASGSRNEQFF.

This clonotype was observed at least ten times. The chain recombines TRBV2 with TRBJ1-5; no clear D. CDR1 SNHLY and CDR2 FYNNEI come from the germline V gene. The CDR3 covers 14 residues. V dropped 3 bases and J dropped 7 bases, with 13 bases sitting between them. CDR3 loop: CASSDDGFGQPQHF. The DNA for the CDR3 is TGTGCCAGCAGTGACGATGGATTCGGGCAGCCCCAGCATTTT.

The chain recombines TRBV7-9 with TRBJ2-7, with D unclear. The CDR3 extends over 12 amino acids. V was pared by 8 bases and J by 3 bases, with 11 bases between. CDR1 and CDR2 from the germline V gene are SEHNR and FQNEAQ (reference sequence). CDR3 nucleotides: TGTGCCAGCTCGATAATCCTCTACGAGCAGTACTTC. The encoded protein is CASSIILYEQYF.

This chain connects TRBV11-1 to TRBJ2-5, with D unclear. CDR1 SGHAT and CDR2 FQDESV come from the germline V gene (reference sequence). V gave up 1 base and J gave up 5 bases, with 17 bases separating them. The CDR3 length is 16 residues. As DNA, the CDR3 is TGTGCCAGCAGCTTAGTTGACTGGTGGAACGGGGAGACCCAGTACTTC. As protein: CASSLVDWWNGETQYF.

This clonotype has a count of ten or more. The gene calls are TRBV2 and TRBJ2-5, with a possible D match to TRBD1 (6 bases). The ends were cut back, 10 bases at V and 2 bases at J, with 11 bases in the middle. CDR1 and CDR2 (germline): SNHLY, FYNNEI. The CDR3 covers 12 residues. The CDR3 sequence: CAIRDIQETQYF. The CDR3 bases are TGTGCCATCCGGGACATACAAGAGACCCAGTACTTC.

This clonotype came up many times. This chain links TRBV2 with TRBJ2-5, with TRBD2 matching over 11 bases. CDR3 length equals 14 residues. J was trimmed by 2 bases and V by 6 bases; bases with no gene match: 2. The germline CDR1 and CDR2 sequences are SNHLY and FYNNEI. As DNA, the CDR3 is TGTGCCAGCAGGGGGACTAGCGGACAAGAGACCCAGTACTTC. As protein: CASRGTSGQETQYF.

The CDR3 is CSAIETGGNNEQFF. CDR3 in DNA: TGCAGTGCTATAGAAACAGGGGGCAACAATGAGCAGTTCTTC. V and J are TRBV20-1 and TRBJ2-1; 9 bases fit TRBD1. In germline, CDR1 is DFQATT, CDR2 SNEGSKA (reference sequence). The junction had 6 bases not matched to a gene; V was cut back by 4 bases and J by 5 bases. The CDR3 covers 14 residues.

This clonotype has only a few counts. The chain is built from TRBV6-1 and TRBJ2-7; D uncertain. With 0 bases removed from V and 3 bases from J, the gap between germline ends came to 9 bases. Germline V gene lookup returns CDR1 MNHNS and CDR2 SASEGT. The CDR3 has 14 amino acids. The CDR3, as DNA: TGTGCCAGCAGTGAAGCGTGGAGCCTCTACGAGCAGTACTTC. Its translation: CASSEAWSLYEQYF.

This clonotype appeared many times. The CDR3 nucleotides read TGTGCCAGCAGTTGGGTCGCCCAAAAGCCCCAGCATTTT. It yields the protein CASSWVAQKPQHF. The rearrangement uses TRBV2 and TRBJ1-5, with D unresolved. V lost 5 bases to trimming and J lost 8 bases, with 13 bases between them. The germline V gene encodes CDR1 SNHLY and CDR2 FYNNEI. The CDR3 spans 13 residues.

The gene calls are TRBV7-9 and TRBJ1-6; tentative D call: TRBD1 (6 bases). Trimming took off 1 base at V and 9 bases at J, with 19 bases between the two ends. CDR3 length equals 17 residues. Per germline, CDR1 SEHNR and CDR2 FQNEAQ (reference sequence). The CDR3: CASSLGDTETLGSPLHF. In DNA form, the CDR3 reads TGTGCCAGCAGCTTAGGGGACACCGAAACCCTAGGTTCACCCCTCCACTTT.

The chain is built from TRBV5-4 and TRBJ2-7; D tentatively fits TRBD1 or TRBD2 (5 bases each). The CDR3 consists of 15 residues. From germline, CDR1 is SGHNT and CDR2 YYREEE (reference sequence). V was pared by 4 bases and J by 2 bases, with 16 bases between. The CDR3 protein is CASSRAGAIPYEQYF. DNA of the CDR3: TGTGCCAGCAGCCGAGCCGGGGCCATACCCTACGAGCAGTACTTC.

The CDR3 spells CSARSLRTGVEKLFF. CDR3 DNA sequence: TGCAGTGCTAGGTCCTTGAGGACAGGGGTCGAAAAACTGTTTTTT. The rearrangement links TRBV20-1 to TRBJ1-4, with 9 positions matching TRBD1. The CDR3 length is 15 residues. Germline V gene data show CDR1 as DFQATT and CDR2 as SNEGSKA (reference sequence). The ends lost 3 bases at V and 8 bases at J; junction bases unmatched: 10.

A word on this clonotype: An end of the junction differs from the germline gene, which may be a read error. The gene calls are TRBV28 and TRBJ1-1; possible D gene TRBD1, 5 bases. Per the germline V gene, CDR1 is MDHEN and CDR2 is SYDVKM. The CDR3 is 14 amino acids. CDR3 region: CASRTPPMDTETFF. As DNA, the CDR3 is TGTGCCAGTCGGACCCCACCCATGGACACTGAAACTTTCTTT.

This clonotype was recorded many times. The J gene is TRBJ2-5, the V gene TRBV28, with D perhaps TRBD2 (5 bases). V was pared by 2 bases and J by 4 bases, with 14 bases between. Germline V CDR1 and CDR2: MDHEN, SYDVKM. The CDR3 sequence is 15 residues long. The DNA of the CDR3 is TGTGCCAGCAGTTTAAGTGTGTCAGGAGGAGAGACCCAGTACTTC. Translation: CASSLSVSGGETQYF.

This clonotype has more than one count but fewer than ten. The chain couples TRBV6-2 or TRBV6-3 to TRBJ2-1, with TRBD2 identical over 10 bases. The V and J ends lost 0 bases and 1 base, in that order; junction bases with no gene match: 3. This CDR3 has 17 amino acids. Germline loops: CDR1 MNHEY, CDR2 SVGEGT. The DNA for the CDR3 is TGTGCCAGCAGTTACTCGTCTAGCGGGAGTTCCTACAATGAGCAGTTCTTC. Translating it yields CASSYSSSGSSYNEQFF.

There are many counts of this clonotype. V is TRBV28 and J is TRBJ1-6; D uncertain. This CDR3 is 12 amino acids long. V lost 6 bases, J lost 12 bases, and 12 bases lay in between. Looked up from germline, CDR1 is MDHEN and CDR2 is SYDVKM. The CDR3 nucleotides read TGTGCCAGCAGCACGCAAGTCGGACCCCTCCACTTT. Translation gives CASSTQVGPLHF.

The J gene is TRBJ1-2, the V gene TRBV29-1, with a tentative D call TRBD1 (5 bases). V was cut by 7 bases and J by 8 bases, with 26 bases left in between. The germline CDR1 and CDR2 sequences are SQVTM and ANQGSEA. This CDR3 contains 15 residues. CDR3 protein: CSALASRDGGGGYTF. As DNA, the CDR3 is TGCAGCGCCCTCGCTTCCCGGGACGGGGGAGGCGGCTACACCTTC.

V gene TRBV7-3 combines with J gene TRBJ2-1; 7 bases agree with TRBD1. Germline V CDR1 and CDR2: SGHTA, FQGTGA. With V trimmed by 3 bases and J by 10 bases, 3 bases remained unmatched. The CDR3 loop spans 12 amino acids. This CDR3 reads CASSFRQGEQFF. CDR3 in DNA: TGTGCCAGCAGCTTCCGACAGGGCGAGCAGTTCTTC.